This entry is about one T cell receptor (beta chain). The target antigen is unknown. This specimen belongs to a study of T cells after yellow fever vaccination. The study's findings and limits: After the booster, about 95% of CD4 and 88% of CD8 primary-response clones were re-detected.

The CDR3 has 19 residues. The V gene end was trimmed by 5 bases and the J gene end by 10 bases; junction bases not matched to a gene: 20. TCRdb re-analysed the 5' RACE reads in MiXCR, keeping a single row per CDR3 protein. The sample carries some 670,000 distinct CDR3 sequences, around 12% recorded once. The sequence was collected from a man aged 25-40 years who received the YFV17D yellow fever vaccine. The sequencing used PBMCs, collected on the day of the yellow fever booster vaccination. V usage is TRBV12-3 or TRBV12-4 and J usage is TRBJ2-1, with 13 nucleotides matching TRBD2. The CDR3 here is CASSPQTFQGLAGAREQFF. CDR3 bases: TGTGCCAGCAGTCCGCAAACCTTTCAAGGACTAGCGGGAGCTCGGGAGCAGTTCTTC.